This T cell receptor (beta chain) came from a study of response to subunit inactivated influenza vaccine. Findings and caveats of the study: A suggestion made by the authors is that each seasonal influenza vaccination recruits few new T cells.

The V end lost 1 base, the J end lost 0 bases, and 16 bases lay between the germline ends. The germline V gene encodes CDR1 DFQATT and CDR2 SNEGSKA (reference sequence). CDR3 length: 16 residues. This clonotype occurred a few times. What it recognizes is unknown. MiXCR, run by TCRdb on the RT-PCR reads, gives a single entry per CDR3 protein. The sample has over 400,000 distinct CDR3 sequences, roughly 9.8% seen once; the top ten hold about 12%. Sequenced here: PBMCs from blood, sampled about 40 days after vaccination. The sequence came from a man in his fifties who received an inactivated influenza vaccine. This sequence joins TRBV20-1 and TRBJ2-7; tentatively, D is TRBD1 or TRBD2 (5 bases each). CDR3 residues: CSARGGSGPLSYEQYF. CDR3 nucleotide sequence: TGCAGTGCTAGAGGCGGGTCGGGACCCCTCTCCTACGAGCAGTACTTC.